These T cell receptor beta chains were read from a single sample in a study of T cell responses to AZD1222 COVID-19 vaccine. The repertoire was sequenced with immunoSEQ multiplex PCR; TCRdb's copy has only in-frame clones and lacks some. The sample includes about 120,000 clones, roughly 87% seen only once; the top ten take 1% to 1.5%. The starting material was peripheral blood, obtained on day 0 of AZD1222 vaccination. The receptors come from an adult in good health. CDR3s leave out the opening cysteine and the closing phenylalanine or tryptophan.

j_call	cdr3_length	v_call	cdr3_aa
TRBJ2-7	12	TRBV7-9	ASSWDRAINEQY
TRBJ1-1	12	TRBV2	ASTWDRLNTEAF
TRBJ2-5	11	TRBV5-4	ASSPVGVETQY
TRBJ2-1	11	TRBV3-1/TRBV3-2	ASSQMPSGMEF
TRBJ2-7	13	TRBV4-2	ASSPGGLAFHEQY
TRBJ2-7	13	TRBV7-9	AVRGKGTVGDEQY
TRBJ2-7	12	TRBV29-1	SVVSVTGGTKQY
TRBJ1-2	11	TRBV7-2	ASSFNPNYGYT
TRBJ2-1	14	TRBV5-4	ASSLVFSGGADEQF
TRBJ2-2	12	TRBV19	ASNSGPNTGELF
TRBJ2-2	11	TRBV2	ASRVGATGELF
TRBJ2-1	13	TRBV14	ASSQAFPAGSEQF
TRBJ2-5	11	TRBV10-3	ASHDRLQETQY
TRBJ2-7	14	TRBV4-2	ASSQDPSGTPYEQY
TRBJ2-1	15	TRBV18	ASSPAGVAGGQNEQF
TRBJ1-5	12	TRBV5-8	ASSPAGNNQPQH
TRBJ2-7	14	TRBV4-3	ASSEQTSGGPYEQY
TRBJ1-1	13	TRBV6-2/TRBV6-3	ASSLVRAVNTEAF
TRBJ1-1	12	TRBV5-4	ASSFTGGNTEAF
TRBJ1-2	15	TRBV7-9	ASSLSYSGQGFHGYT
TRBJ1-2	15	TRBV12-1	ASSATGAAPYNYGYT
TRBJ2-6	12	TRBV29-1	SVTDGSGANVLT
TRBJ2-3	14	TRBV15	ATSRDGSDSTDTQY
TRBJ1-3	13	TRBV11-2	ASSLGWASGNTIY